The count of the clone carrying this TCR beta chain is one. Its antigen is still unknown. Stable or active relapsing-remitting multiple sclerosis, untreated and meeting revised McDonald criteria, defined the controls. Negative isolation was used for CD8+ and CD4+ T cells and FACS enrichment for TEMRA cells. The data stem from a study of CD8 T cells in Susac syndrome. Random hexamers were used to reverse transcribe the RNA input (roughly 0.5 to 1 ug). The TCR beta CDR3 was amplified by immunoSEQ multiplex PCR across 54 Vbeta, 13 Jbeta. From the immunoSEQ multiplex PCR reads, TCRdb called clonotypes with MiXCR, one entry per CDR3 protein. The sample lists roughly 150,000 distinct CDR3 sequences; roughly 94% were seen once. Study-wide results and limits: The number of individuals included in the study's TCR sequencing and HLA analysis was acknowledged as relatively small.

CDR1 is GTSNPN and CDR2 is SVGIG in the germline V gene (reference sequence). This CDR3 is built from 10 residues. Trimming removed 3 bases at V and 7 bases at J, with 6 bases between. Input material: CD8+ T cells from PBMCs. V usage is TRBV30 and J usage is TRBJ1-1; D unresolved. The TCR was taken from a human donor with multiple sclerosis. This CDR3 reads CAWRGSEAFF. The CDR3 region has the DNA TGTGCCTGGAGAGGGAGTGAAGCTTTCTTT.